The present TCR beta chain was sequenced within a study of technical replicates of blood from a handful of donors. Sequenced by immunoSEQ multiplex PCR; TCRdb stores in-frame clones only, minus some. Of 60,000 to 70,000 clones in the sample, roughly 98% are singletons; the top ten hold around 0.16%. Germline-derived CDR1 and CDR2 are SGHVS and FQNEAQ. Trimming shortened V by 5 bases and J by 0 bases, and 14 bases separated the two germline ends. The CDR3 consists of 15 residues. The receptor comes from a human donor in good health. The sample consisted of T cells isolated from PBMCs. J is TRBJ2-7 and V is TRBV7-8; D is possibly TRBD2 (6 bases). CDR3 sequence reads: CASSPRGTGSYEQYF. The CDR3 DNA reads TGTGCCAGCAGCCCACGGGGGACGGGCTCCTACGAGCAGTACTTC.